These 6 T cell receptor beta chains were sequenced from one sample in a study of control samples from healthy donors and cancer patients. The method was immunoSEQ multiplex PCR; TCRdb's version includes in-frame clones alone and lacks a portion of them. The sample yields about 98,000 clones, around 80% seen once. The sequencing sample was made of blood. Source of these receptors: a man between 60 and 75 years old in good health.

The chain recombines TRBV3-1 (or the pseudogene TRBV3-2) with TRBJ1-1; no definite D call. The V and J ends lost 0 bases and 4 bases respectively, with 9 bases between them. Germline V gene data show CDR1 as LGHDT and CDR2 as YNNKEL (reference sequence). CDR3 length: 14 amino acids. The CDR3 sequence: CASSQDPWGTEAFF. The DNA of the CDR3 is TGTGCCAGCAGCCAAGATCCCTGGGGCACTGAAGCTTTCTTT.

The rearrangement joins TRBV6-4 to TRBJ2-7, with D perhaps matching TRBD1 (5 bases). This CDR3 comprises 16 residues. CDR1 and CDR2 (germline): MRHNA, SNTAGT. V was pared by 6 bases and J by 5 bases, with 23 bases between. The CDR3 DNA reads TGTGCCAGCAGCGCCGGTTTTAGCAGGGCACTCAACGAGCAGTACTTC. This translates into CASSAGFSRALNEQYF.

V is TRBV21-1 and J is TRBJ2-5; TRBD2 reflects the table's D call only, with no check against the DNA. TRBV21-1 is a known pseudogene. The CDR3 is 14 amino acids. CDR3: CASSKVNSQETQYF. The CDR3, as DNA: TGTGCCAGCAGCAAAGTTAATTCCCAAGAGACCCAGTACTTC.

In DNA form, the CDR3 reads TGTGCCAGCAAATGGGGAGACGATAGCAATCAGCCCCAGCATTTT. This translates into CASKWGDDSNQPQHF. The chain combines TRBV6-5 with TRBJ1-5; D not resolved. V gave up 7 bases and J gave up 0 bases, with 13 bases separating them. The CDR3 runs to 15 residues. Germline-derived CDR1 and CDR2 are MNHEY and SVGAGI.

V gene TRBV5-4 combines with J gene TRBJ1-1; TRBD1 agrees at 8 bases. The CDR3 is made up of 13 amino acids. V dropped 6 bases and J dropped 4; count of bases not matched to a gene: 5. CDR1 SGHNT and CDR2 YYREEE come from the germline V gene (reference sequence). Written as DNA, the CDR3 is TGTGCCAGCACCCTTGGACAGGGCACTGAAGCTTTCTTT. This encodes CASTLGQGTEAFF.

The chain combines TRBV5-1 with TRBJ2-3, with D possibly TRBD2 on 5 matching bases. Trimming took off 0 bases at V and 0 bases at J, with 14 bases between the two ends. The CDR3 is 17 residues long. The germline gives CDR1 SGHRS, CDR2 YFSETQ. The CDR3 spells CASSLGGSAASTDTQYF. CDR3 sequence (DNA): TGCGCCAGCAGCTTGGGAGGGAGCGCGGCTAGCACAGATACGCAGTATTTT.